The TCR beta chain under discussion was sequenced for a study of shared clonotypes between healthy human individuals. Study-level background: Per-donor plates numbered three CD4 naive, three CD4 memory, two CD8 naive and one CD8 memory.

V was pared by 1 base and J by 3 bases, with 13 bases between. The V gene's germline CDR1 is MGHRA and CDR2 YSYEKL. The CDR3 extends over 15 amino acids. This clone has only one observation. What it binds is not known. The method was immunoSEQ multiplex PCR; TCRdb's version includes in-frame clones alone and lacks a portion of them. The table has 2 million to 2.5 million clones, more than 85% seen once. General observations from the study: Unshared clonotypes carried lower generation probabilities than those common to all four donors. The rarefaction results pointed to incomplete sorted-subset sequencing despite large depth.

Material: naive CD4+ T cells from PBMCs. Subset in this sample: CD45RA+ positively selected. This TCR came from a young man in good health. Some clones in this sample may be carry-over from other donors' samples. The chain has TRBV4-1 and TRBJ2-7, with D maybe TRBD1 (7 bases). Here the CDR3 reads CASSQVPGGFYEQYF. The CDR3 DNA reads as TGCGCCAGCAGCCAAGTCCCAGGGGGGTTCTACGAGCAGTACTTC.